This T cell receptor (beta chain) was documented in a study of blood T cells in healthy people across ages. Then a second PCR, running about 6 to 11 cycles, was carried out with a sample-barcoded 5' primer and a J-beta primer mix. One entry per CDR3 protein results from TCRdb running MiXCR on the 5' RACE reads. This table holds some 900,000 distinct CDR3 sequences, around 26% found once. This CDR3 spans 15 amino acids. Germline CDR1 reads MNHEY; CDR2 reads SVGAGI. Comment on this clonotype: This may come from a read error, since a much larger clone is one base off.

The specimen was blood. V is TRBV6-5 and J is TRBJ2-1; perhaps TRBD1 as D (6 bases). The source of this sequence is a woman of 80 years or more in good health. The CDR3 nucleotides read TGTGCCTGCAGTTACAGGGTTAGCTCCTACAATGAGCAGTTCTTC. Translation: CACSYRVSSYNEQFF.